This T cell receptor beta chain originates from a study of shared clonotypes between healthy human individuals. Overall study results and limits: Having only a few donors restricted how much genetic and exposure-history diversity was captured. Only blood was sampled, and tissue TCR repertoires likely differ from blood ones.

Each of the donors was a healthy adult who was HIV-negative and had not had a recent acute infection or vaccination. This CDR3 has 14 amino acids. V was pared by 0 bases and J by 9 bases, with 11 bases between. Germline-derived CDR1 and CDR2 are LNHNV and YYDKDF (reference sequence). Points on this clone: Its cognate antigen is unknown.

For unsorted PBMC, 300 ng DNA per replicate equaled tens of thousands of T cell genomes. Assay: immunoSEQ multiplex PCR; the TCRdb copy retains only in-frame clones and omits some. In the table there are a few hundred thousand clones, roughly 79% of which are singletons. This TCR came from a woman aged 35 to 49 in good health. Some clones in this sample may be carry-over from other donors' samples. Specimen: PBMCs. This chain uses TRBV15 with TRBJ1-4; D is uncertain. The chain's CDR3 is CATSRERDPKKLFF. DNA for the CDR3: TGTGCCACCAGCAGAGAAAGGGATCCCAAAAAACTGTTTTTT.